Below are 32 T cell receptor beta chains sequenced from a single sample in a study of cytomegalovirus exposure and HLA in healthy donors. With 60 Vbeta and 13 Jbeta primers, the PCR was carried out. The method was immunoSEQ multiplex PCR; TCRdb's version includes in-frame clones alone and lacks a portion of them. The sample yields approximately 190,000 clones, 80% to 85% seen once. The sample consisted of PBMCs. All receptors derive from a middle-aged man in good health and CMV-seropositive.

J is TRBJ1-5 and V is TRBV27; the match to TRBD1 covers 10 bases. The germline gives CDR1 MNHEY, CDR2 SMNVEV (reference sequence). After removal of 6 bases from V and 6 bases from J, the junction contained 5 bases not matched to a gene. CDR3 length: 14 residues. CDR3: CASSLGTGVQPQHF. The CDR3 DNA reads as TGTGCCAGCAGCCTAGGGACAGGGGTTCAGCCCCAGCATTTT.

The CDR3 loop reads CASSLQGTTNEKLFF. In DNA form, the CDR3 reads TGTGCCAGCAGCCTACAGGGAACAACTAATGAAAAACTGTTTTTT. The chain employs TRBV5-4 and TRBJ1-4, with D perhaps matching TRBD1 (6 bases). This CDR3 is 15 amino acids long. The V gene lost 4 bases and the J gene lost 0 bases, with 10 bases spanning the gap. Germline V gives CDR1 SGHNT, CDR2 YYREEE (reference sequence).

The rearrangement uses TRBV7-3 and TRBJ2-5, with D hard to call. The germline V and J ends were trimmed by 6 bases and 5 bases, with 13 bases remaining between them. CDR3 length: 13 amino acids. Germline V gene data show CDR1 as SGHTA and CDR2 as FQGTGA. The CDR3 loop is CASSSAPYETQYF. The CDR3 DNA reads as TGTGCCAGCAGTTCCGCCCCCTACGAGACCCAGTACTTC.

This chain joins TRBV25-1 and TRBJ2-7; D call uncertain. The CDR3 runs 11 residues. Germline CDR1 MGHDK, CDR2 SYGVNS. With 3 bases removed from V and 5 bases from J, the gap between germline ends came to 5 bases. CDR3 nucleotides: TGTGCCAGCAGTGACTTCCACGAGCAGTACTTC. It translates to CASSDFHEQYF.

Only a few counts were recorded for this clone. For the CDR3, the DNA is TGTGCCAGCATCAACAGGTCCAGCAATCAGCCCCAGCATTTT. As protein: CASINRSSNQPQHF. This chain uses TRBV21-1 with TRBJ1-5; TRBD1 is the table's D call and was not checked against the DNA. TRBV21-1 is deemed a pseudogene. The CDR3 runs 14 residues.

This chain connects TRBV28 to TRBJ2-5; tentative D call: TRBD1 (6 bases). Germline CDR1 is MDHEN and CDR2 is SYDVKM. V was shortened by 2 bases and J by 5 bases, with 12 bases between the two germline ends. This CDR3 contains 14 residues. CDR3 sequence reads: CASSLTGFPETQYF. The CDR3 region has the DNA TGTGCCAGCAGTTTAACAGGGTTCCCCGAGACCCAGTACTTC.

This clone showed up just once. The rearrangement links TRBV14 to TRBJ2-7, with D perhaps matching TRBD2 (6 bases). Trimming left V 0 bases short and J 7 bases short, with 19 bases between. CDR3 length: 16 amino acids. The germline CDR1 and CDR2 sequences are SGHDN and FVKESK. CDR3 DNA sequence: TGTGCCAGCAGCCAAGAAAGGCGCGGGGCCCTCGGGGAGCAGTACTTC. This encodes CASSQERRGALGEQYF. The full variable domain, rest sourced from reference TRBV14 and TRBJ2-7, is EAGVTQFPSHSVIEKGQTVTLRCDPISGHDNLYWYRRVMGKEIKFLLHFVKESKQDESGMPNNRFLAERTGGTYSTLKVQPAELEDSGVYFCASSQERRGALGEQYFGPGTRLTVT.

This sequence joins TRBV18 and TRBJ2-7; 9 bases fit TRBD1. Germline values: CDR1 KGHSH, CDR2 LQKENI. V lost 4 bases and J lost 1; bases outside the gene matches: 2. The length of the CDR3 is 14 residues. CDR3 protein: CASSQDRGSYEQYF. DNA of the CDR3: TGTGCCAGCTCACAGGACAGGGGTTCCTACGAGCAGTACTTC.

The chain is built from TRBV7-9 and TRBJ2-7; maybe TRBD2 (5 bases). With 3 bases removed from V and 2 bases from J, the gap between germline ends came to 14 bases. This CDR3 is built from 15 residues. Germline values: CDR1 SEHNR, CDR2 FQNEAQ (reference sequence). CDR3: CASSFYEDGTYEQYF. CDR3 nucleotide sequence: TGTGCCAGCAGCTTTTACGAAGACGGGACCTACGAGCAGTACTTC. The variable domain in full, completed from reference TRBV7-9 and TRBJ2-7, reads DTGVSQNPRHKITKRGQNVTFRCDPISEHNRLYWYRQTLGQGPEFLTYFQNEAQLEKSRLLSDRFSAERPKGSFSTLEIQRTEQGDSAMYLCASSFYEDGTYEQYFGPGTRLTVT.

The chain is built from TRBV6-1 and TRBJ2-3; possibly TRBD2 for D (7 bases). The CDR3 totals 16 residues. Germline values: CDR1 MNHNS, CDR2 SASEGT. V lost 0 bases, J lost 6 bases, and 16 bases lay in between. Here the CDR3 reads CASSEALGGAGDTQYF. DNA of the CDR3: TGTGCCAGCAGTGAAGCGCTGGGGGGGGCAGGCGATACGCAGTATTTT.

This clone appeared a single time. CDR3 DNA: TGTGCCAGCAGCTTGGGGACAGCTGGAAACACCATATATTTT. It is translated as CASSLGTAGNTIYF. The chain joins TRBV5-4 to TRBJ1-3; tentative D call: TRBD1 (6 bases). V dropped 0 bases and J dropped 2 bases, with 6 bases sitting between them. The CDR3 runs to 14 residues. The germline V gene encodes CDR1 SGHNT and CDR2 YYREEE (reference sequence).

This chain links TRBV11-3 with TRBJ2-1; 12 bases align to TRBD1. The CDR3 consists of 15 residues. The germline V gene has CDR1 SGHNT and CDR2 YENEEA. V shed 5 bases, J shed 7 bases, and the junction held 6 bases outside the gene matches. Here the CDR3 reads CASSPGQGAVNEQFF. CDR3 DNA sequence: TGTGCCAGCAGCCCGGGACAGGGGGCTGTAAATGAGCAGTTCTTC.

This clone was observed a single time. The chain combines TRBV27 with TRBJ2-1; D is possibly TRBD1 (5 bases). CDR3 size: 16 residues. The V end lost 4 bases, the J end lost 5 bases, and 18 bases lay between the germline ends. Germline CDR1 reads MNHEY; CDR2 reads SMNVEV (reference sequence). The CDR3 is CASSSRSAGKHNEQFF. The CDR3 DNA is TGTGCCAGCAGTTCGAGGTCGGCAGGGAAGCACAATGAGCAGTTCTTC.

The genes are TRBV9 and TRBJ2-5; 8 nucleotides align to TRBD2. The better agreement between TRBJ2-7 and the DNA end casts doubt on the J call. Germline values: CDR1 SGDLS, CDR2 YYNGEE. This CDR3 has 15 residues. Here the CDR3 DNA reads TGTGCCAGCAGCGCGGGGGGGCGGACCTCCTACGAGCAGTACTTC. Amino acids: CASSAGGRTSYEQYF.

This clone occurred a few times. The genes are TRBV11-2 and TRBJ2-5; perhaps TRBD2 as D (6 bases). The germline V gene encodes CDR1 SGHAT and CDR2 FQNNGV. This CDR3 is 15 amino acids long. V dropped 5 bases and J dropped 4 bases, with 17 bases sitting between them. The CDR3 here is CASSPPGGRGETQYF. The CDR3 DNA follows: TGTGCCAGCAGCCCCCCTGGAGGGCGGGGAGAGACCCAGTACTTC.

The CDR3 DNA is TGCGCCAGCAGTTCCGGGACAGGCTCCAACACTGAAGCTTTCTTT. Encoded protein: CASSSGTGSNTEAFF. The chain carries TRBV5-1 and TRBJ1-1, with 8 positions matching TRBD1. V lost 5 bases to trimming and J lost 2 bases; unmatched junction nucleotides: 8. Germline-derived CDR1 and CDR2 are SGHRS and YFSETQ. The CDR3 contains 15 residues.

CDR3 in DNA: TGTGCCATCAGTGGCGGGGGGCAGGGAAGAAACTCACCCCTCCACTTT. Translation gives CAISGGGQGRNSPLHF. This sequence joins TRBV10-3 and TRBJ1-6; possible D gene TRBD1, 6 bases. The CDR3 has 16 residues. The V end was cut by 4 bases, the J end by 10 bases, with 20 bases between. Germline loops: CDR1 ENHRY, CDR2 SYGVKD.

This chain connects TRBV9 to TRBJ2-6; 8 bases line up with TRBD2. Germline V gene lookup returns CDR1 SGDLS and CDR2 YYNGEE. The length of the CDR3 is 18 residues. V gave up 4 bases and J gave up 3 bases; unmatched junction bases: 12. CDR3 bases: TGTGCCAGCAGCACAGCTAGCGGGTCAAATTTTGGGGCCAACGTCCTGACTTTC. Translating gives CASSTASGSNFGANVLTF.

This clone was observed a few times. This rearrangement joins TRBV28 to TRBJ1-4; 8 bases fit TRBD1. Germline values: CDR1 MDHEN, CDR2 SYDVKM. Germline trimming cut 8 bases from V and 9 bases from J; bases unmatched to any gene: 11. The CDR3 has 14 residues. The chain's CDR3 is CASRPPDRGQKLFF. As DNA, the CDR3 is TGTGCCAGCCGACCCCCCGACAGGGGTCAAAAACTGTTTTTT. The entire variable domain, with the rest obtained from reference TRBV28 and TRBJ1-4, is as follows: DVKVTQSSRYLVKRTGEKVFLECVQDMDHENMFWYRQDPGLGLRLIYFSYDVKMKEKGDIPEGYSVSREKKERFSLILESASTNQTSMYLCASRPPDRGQKLFFGSGTQLSVL.

The table lists this clone with a few counts. The rearrangement uses TRBV14 and TRBJ2-7, with 7 nucleotides matching TRBD1. Looked up from germline, CDR1 is SGHDN and CDR2 is FVKESK. The CDR3 extends over 14 amino acids. V lost 4 bases and J lost 3; bases outside the gene matches: 6. In nucleotides, the CDR3 is TGTGCCAGCAGCCGGGGACAGAGGAACTACGAGCAGTACTTC. Protein: CASSRGQRNYEQYF.

This chain uses TRBV21-1 with TRBJ1-5; TRBD1 is taken as the D call from the table, unchecked against the DNA. TRBV21-1 is deemed a pseudogene. This CDR3 region has 13 residues. The CDR3 loop is CASSVQGFQPQHF. The CDR3 nucleotides read TGTGCCAGCAGCGTACAGGGTTTTCAGCCCCAGCATTTT.

This sequence joins TRBV7-9 and TRBJ2-7, with 7 bases that match TRBD1. This CDR3 is 16 amino acids long. Germline trimming cut 4 bases from V and 5 bases from J; bases unmatched to any gene: 14. CDR1 is SEHNR, CDR2 FQNEAQ, per germline (reference sequence). CDR3 protein: CASSSLRTGGVHEQYF. The CDR3 region has the DNA TGTGCCAGCAGCTCCCTTAGGACAGGCGGTGTCCACGAGCAGTACTTC.

The chain joins TRBV7-9 to TRBJ1-6; maybe TRBD1 (5 bases). The CDR3 loop spans 18 amino acids. Germline CDR1 and CDR2: SEHNR and FQNEAQ (reference sequence). V lost 1 base and J lost 0, with 13 bases in between. The DNA of the CDR3 is TGTGCCAGCAGCTTAGTTTCCGGGGGTGGCTCCTATAATTCACCCCTCCACTTT. Translated, it gives CASSLVSGGGSYNSPLHF.

As regards this clone: This CDR3 is also generated by other DNA sequences in the sample. The chain couples TRBV7-2 to TRBJ2-5; no firm D call. This CDR3 spans 13 amino acids. Deletions cut 0 bases from V and 5 bases from J, with 7 bases between. Germline V gives CDR1 SGHTA, CDR2 FQGNSA. CDR3 sequence: CASSLARLETQYF. The CDR3 DNA reads as TGTGCCAGCAGCTTAGCGCGCCTTGAGACCCAGTACTTC.

The chain uses TRBV2 and TRBJ1-4; 9 bases map to TRBD1. The V gene end was trimmed by 9 bases and the J gene end by 7 bases; junction bases not matched to a gene: 6. In germline, CDR1 is SNHLY, CDR2 FYNNEI. The CDR3 runs to 13 residues. The CDR3 reads CASETGGLEKLFF. The CDR3 nucleotides are TGTGCCAGTGAGACAGGGGGACTTGAAAAACTGTTTTTT.

The V and J genes are TRBV9 and TRBJ2-1; 8 bases align to TRBD2. V lost 4 bases and J lost 9; bases outside the gene matches: 9. From germline, CDR1 is SGDLS and CDR2 YYNGEE. The CDR3 runs 14 residues. The CDR3 protein is CASSRQAGGAEQFF. The CDR3 DNA reads as TGTGCCAGCAGCCGACAGGCGGGGGGCGCTGAGCAGTTCTTC.

The V call is TRBV7-3, the J call TRBJ2-7, with D perhaps TRBD1 (5 bases). Trimming shortened V by 5 bases and J by 4 bases, and 15 bases separated the two germline ends. CDR3 length equals 14 residues. Germline CDR1 reads SGHTA; CDR2 reads FQGTGA. CDR3 coding DNA: TGTGCCAGCAGCCCCGGCCCCAGGGATTACGAGCAGTACTTC. Its translation is CASSPGPRDYEQYF. Looking up the rest from reference TRBV7-3 and TRBJ2-7 gives the full variable domain: GAGVSQTPSNKVTEKGKYVELRCDPISGHTALYWYRQSLGQGPEFLIYFQGTGAADDSGLPNDRFFAVRPEGSVSTLKIQRTERGDSAVYLCASSPGPRDYEQYFGPGTRLTVT.

The gene calls are TRBV11-2 and TRBJ2-6; D is perhaps TRBD1 (6 bases). Germline assignment: CDR1 SGHAT and CDR2 FQNNGV. The CDR3 covers 14 residues. V was cut by 8 bases and J by 3 bases, with 11 bases left in between. CDR3 residues: CASPDRLGANVLTF. The DNA of the CDR3 is TGTGCCAGCCCCGACAGGCTTGGGGCCAACGTCCTGACTTTC.

The V gene is TRBV9, the J gene TRBJ2-5; TRBD2 aligns across 10 bases. The CDR3 has 18 residues. J was trimmed by 0 bases and V by 0 bases; bases with no gene match: 8. Germline values: CDR1 SGDLS, CDR2 YYNGEE. CDR3 in amino acids: CASSVGGSGGPYQETQYF. The CDR3 nucleotides are TGTGCCAGCAGCGTAGGGGGTAGCGGGGGGCCCTACCAAGAGACCCAGTACTTC.

This clone was found a few times. The chain is built from TRBV21-1 and TRBJ1-2; the D call TRBD1 from the table was never checked on the DNA. TRBV21-1 is a pseudogene locus. The CDR3 has 15 residues. CDR3 region: CASSQRGFGNYGYTF. For the CDR3, the DNA is TGTGCCAGCTCCCAAAGGGGGTTTGGTAACTATGGCTACACCTTC.

The table lists this clone with a few counts. The J gene is TRBJ1-2, the V gene TRBV2; D may be TRBD1 (5 bases). This CDR3 has 15 residues. V was pared by 0 bases and J by 7 bases, with 15 bases between. Germline V gene data show CDR1 as SNHLY and CDR2 as FYNNEI. The CDR3 region is CASSEAHGGVAGYTF. CDR3 DNA: TGTGCCAGCAGTGAAGCGCACGGGGGGGTTGCTGGCTACACCTTC.

This chain links TRBV19 with TRBJ2-7; TRBD1 matches at 7 bases. The CDR3 has 14 amino acids. Germline CDR1 is LNHDA and CDR2 is SQIVND (reference sequence). Losses at the gene ends were 4 bases for V and 3 bases for J; bases not matched to a gene: 6. CDR3 amino acids: CASSTGTDSYEQYF. CDR3 sequence (DNA): TGTGCCAGTAGTACCGGGACAGACAGCTACGAGCAGTACTTC.